This T cell receptor beta chain is from a study of blood T cells in healthy people across ages. Study observations and caveats: Higher diversity, along with more naive CD4+ cells, distinguished long-lived donors from aged donors. The study lacked donor CMV status, which possibly confounded expanded clonotype changes.

As regards this clonotype: The antigen remains unidentified.

It was with a sample-barcoded 5' primer and a J-beta primer mix that a second PCR of roughly 7 to 12 cycles was run. TCRdb used MiXCR to reprocess the 5' RACE reads, holding one entry per CDR3 protein. The sample has more than 650,000 distinct CDR3 sequences; roughly 24% are singletons. V dropped 4 bases and J dropped 6; count of bases not matched to a gene: 4. Germline assignment: CDR1 KGHDR and CDR2 SFDVKD. The CDR3 extends over 14 amino acids. These data were likewise used in another study, on T cells of mothers and their children.

The sequence was obtained from a boy aged 5-17 years in good health. Material: blood. The V and J genes are TRBV24-1 and TRBJ1-2, with 10 bases aligning to TRBD1. CDR3: CATSETGTGDGYTF. The DNA for the CDR3 is TGTGCCACCAGTGAGACCGGGACAGGGGATGGCTACACCTTC.